Presented here are 17 T cell receptor beta chains from one specimen sequenced in a study of OX40 agonist ivuxolimab in advanced cancers. The protocol was immunoSEQ multiplex PCR, while the TCRdb copy is restricted to in-frame clones and leaves out a portion. The profile shows 70,000 to 90,000 clones, around 91% of them singletons. This sample comprised CD4+ or CD8+ T cells sorted from blood, obtained in a trial of the OX40 agonist ivuxolimab. The receptors come from an adult with an advanced solid tumor such as melanoma, head and neck, liver or kidney cancer.

This sequence joins TRBV6-6 and TRBJ2-7; 8 nucleotides align to TRBD1. The CDR3 extends over 13 amino acids. The V and J ends lost 5 bases and 5 bases, in that order; junction bases with no gene match: 5. Germline V gene sequence: CDR1 MNHNY, CDR2 SVGAGI (reference sequence). CDR3: CASSRPGQDEQYF. The CDR3 DNA follows: TGTGCCAGCAGTCGACCGGGACAGGACGAGCAGTACTTC.

The genes are TRBV10-1 and TRBJ2-1; D is perhaps TRBD1 (5 bases). Trimming took 3 bases from V and 1 from J, leaving 10 bases between them. This CDR3 spans 15 amino acids. Germline V gene data show CDR1 as WNHNN and CDR2 as SYGVQD (reference sequence). As DNA, the CDR3 is TGCGCCAGCAGTGAACACAGGTCTTCCTACAATGAGCAGTTCTTC. The encoded protein is CASSEHRSSYNEQFF.

Here the CDR3 reads CASSLGTVNTGELFF. The CDR3 nucleotides are TGTGCCAGCAGTTTAGGGACGGTGAACACCGGGGAGCTGTTTTTT. The rearrangement joins TRBV27 to TRBJ2-2; either TRBD1 or TRBD2 may supply D (5 bases each). Trimming stripped 2 bases from V and 1 base from J, with 8 bases between. CDR3 size: 15 residues. Germline values: CDR1 MNHEY, CDR2 SMNVEV (reference sequence).

The V call is TRBV6-6, the J call TRBJ1-5; D ambiguous. Germline values: CDR1 MNHNY, CDR2 SVGAGI (reference sequence). V dropped 4 bases and J dropped 4 bases, with 8 bases sitting between them. This CDR3 is built from 13 residues. CDR3 sequence: CASSLRVNQPQHF. CDR3 DNA: TGTGCCAGCAGTTTGAGGGTAAATCAGCCCCAGCATTTT.

The rearrangement uses TRBV6-1 and TRBJ1-1; D is possibly TRBD1 (6 bases). Between the trimmed V and J ends, which lost 7 bases and 6 bases, there was a span of 15 bases. Germline V gives CDR1 MNHNS, CDR2 SASEGT. The CDR3 sequence is 13 residues long. This chain's CDR3 is CASTSRGSSEAFF. CDR3 DNA sequence: TGTGCCAGCACCTCCAGGGGAAGCTCTGAAGCTTTCTTT.

This chain joins TRBV7-9 and TRBJ2-3; D is uncertain. V lost 3 bases to trimming and J lost 2 bases, with 3 bases between them. The CDR3 length is 12 residues. Germline V gene data show CDR1 as SEHNR and CDR2 as FQNEAQ (reference sequence). CDR3 sequence: CASSFPTDTQYF. The CDR3 DNA reads TGTGCCAGCAGCTTCCCCACAGATACGCAGTATTTT.

Only one count was recorded for this clone. V is TRBV11-2 and J is TRBJ2-2; the match to TRBD2 covers 13 bases. From germline, CDR1 is SGHAT and CDR2 FQNNGV. With 0 bases clipped from V and 7 bases from J, the junction kept 8 bases outside the gene matches. The CDR3 length is 18 residues. The CDR3 reads CASSLDRTSGSTVGELFF. For the CDR3, the DNA is TGTGCCAGCAGCTTAGATCGGACTAGCGGGAGTACTGTCGGGGAGCTGTTTTTT.

In DNA form, the CDR3 reads TGCGCCAGCAGCCCGGGCGGGCAGAGCCAAGAGACCCAGTACTTC. Protein sequence: CASSPGGQSQETQYF. V gene TRBV5-1 combines with J gene TRBJ2-5, with a weak D call TRBD2 (5 bases). V lost 4 bases and J 1 base, leaving 14 bases between the germline ends. The CDR3 has 15 amino acids. From germline, CDR1 is SGHRS and CDR2 YFSETQ.

The gene calls are TRBV5-1 and TRBJ2-2, with 7 bases aligning to TRBD1. This CDR3 comprises 15 residues. The germline gives CDR1 SGHRS, CDR2 YFSETQ. V shed 2 bases, J shed 1 base, and the junction held 2 bases outside the gene matches. CDR3 amino acids: CASSLRTGNTGELFF. CDR3 DNA: TGCGCCAGCAGCTTACGGACAGGGAACACCGGGGAGCTGTTTTTT.

The rearrangement links TRBV6-5 to TRBJ2-3, with a weak D call TRBD2 (5 bases). CDR1 and CDR2 from the germline V gene are MNHEY and SVGAGI. The V end lost 5 bases, the J end lost 5 bases, and 14 bases lay between the germline ends. There are 14 residues in the CDR3. CDR3 sequence: CASSRGMDRDTQYF. As DNA, the CDR3 is TGTGCCAGCAGTCGGGGAATGGACCGAGATACGCAGTATTTT.

The chain recombines TRBV6-1 with TRBJ1-3; D not certain. The CDR3 has 12 amino acids. Germline CDR1 reads MNHNS; CDR2 reads SASEGT. Trimming pared 2 bases from V and 7 bases from J, leaving 6 bases between. The CDR3 bases are TGTGCCAGCAGTGAAACCCGGAACACCATATATTTT. Residues: CASSETRNTIYF.

The chain is built from TRBV7-9 and TRBJ2-3, with D unresolved. The CDR3 loop spans 14 amino acids. From germline, CDR1 is SEHNR and CDR2 FQNEAQ (reference sequence). V was trimmed by 7 bases and J by 4 bases, leaving 15 bases between them. The CDR3 DNA sequence: TGTGCCAGCACCGCATCGGAAATGGCAGATACGCAGTATTTT. It translates to CASTASEMADTQYF.

This clone appeared a single time. V gene TRBV4-2 combines with J gene TRBJ2-1; no definite D call. The CDR3 loop spans 15 amino acids. In germline, CDR1 is LGHNA, CDR2 YNFKEQ. Deletions cut 4 bases from V and 0 bases from J, with 10 bases between. CDR3 in amino acids: CASSPFESSYNEQFF. Written as DNA, the CDR3 is TGTGCCAGCAGCCCTTTTGAGAGCTCCTACAATGAGCAGTTCTTC.

The chain joins TRBV6-5 to TRBJ2-1; D gene ambiguous. V was trimmed by 0 bases and J by 1 base, leaving 7 bases between them. This CDR3 spans 15 amino acids. The germline CDR1 and CDR2 sequences are MNHEY and SVGAGI. The CDR3 DNA reads as TGTGCCAGCAGTTACTCGAAGATTTCCTACAATGAGCAGTTCTTC. Its translation: CASSYSKISYNEQFF.

The V gene is TRBV7-2, the J gene TRBJ2-1; TRBD2 aligns across 10 bases. The length of the CDR3 is 15 residues. V shed 6 bases and J 6 bases; nucleotides not matched to a gene: 8. From germline, CDR1 is SGHTA and CDR2 FQGNSA. The CDR3 region has the DNA TGTGCCAGCAGTAACCTAGCGGGAGTTATCAATGAGCAGTTCTTC. The encoded protein is CASSNLAGVINEQFF.

This chain uses TRBV11-2 with TRBJ2-5; 11 bases fit TRBD2. With the DNA end fitting TRBJ2-7 better, the J assignment may be wrong. This CDR3 is built from 15 residues. Germline V gene data show CDR1 as SGHAT and CDR2 as FQNNGV. CDR3 sequence reads: CASRPGLAEIYEQYF. The CDR3 bases are TGTGCCAGCAGGCCGGGACTAGCGGAAATCTACGAGCAGTACTTC.

The gene calls are TRBV20-1 and TRBJ2-1; D not certain. V was pared by 6 bases and J by 8 bases, with 11 bases between. The CDR3 length is 11 residues. Germline V gene lookup returns CDR1 DFQATT and CDR2 SNEGSKA (reference sequence). The CDR3 spells CSAQMWDEQFF. The DNA for the CDR3 is TGCAGTGCACAGATGTGGGATGAGCAGTTCTTC.